The T cell receptor beta chain under discussion was sequenced for a study of CD8 T cells in ankylosing spondylitis. TCRdb reprocessed the 5' RACE reads via MiXCR and lists one record per CDR3 protein. The sample shows fewer than 550,000 distinct CDR3 sequences, approximately 5.3% of them seen only once. Germline V lookup: CDR1 SGDLS, CDR2 YYNGEE. This CDR3 region has 16 residues. The germline V and J ends were trimmed by 4 bases and 8 bases, with 24 bases remaining between them. This clonotype was observed many times. The target antigen is unknown. Overall study findings and caveats: Seemingly distinctive of ankylosing spondylitis blood was a TCR beta motif formed by eight highly homologous variants.

The gene calls are TRBV9 and TRBJ1-2; D remains ambiguous. The source material was blood, either unsorted or a sorted T cell fraction (not recorded which). The receptor was derived from a male donor with ankylosing spondylitis. The CDR3 region has the DNA TGTGCCAGCAGCACCCAGATCCGGAACAGCTTCGAGGGCTACACCTTC. It codes for CASSTQIRNSFEGYTF. Full variable domain (remainder filled in from reference TRBV9 and TRBJ1-2): DSGVTQTPKHLITATGQRVTLRCSPRSGDLSVYWYQQSLDQGLQFLIQYYNGEERAKGNILERFSAQQFPDLHSELNLSSLELGDSALYFCASSTQIRNSFEGYTFGSGTRLTVV.